Listed below are T cell receptor beta chains from one sample, sequenced in a study of T cell responses to AZD1222 COVID-19 vaccine. The data were produced by immunoSEQ multiplex PCR, yet TCRdb's version contains in-frame clones alone and is incomplete. The sample lists under 150,000 clones; 85% to 90% were seen once. The sequences come from peripheral blood, collected on day 0 of AZD1222 vaccination. The source is an adult in good health. The CDR3 runs from the conserved cysteine through the conserved F or W. D genes are given only for firm matches. Size is omitted from some rows. Given values are once, few, many or a class for expanded clones.

>TRBJ1-3|TRBD1|.|TRBV30
TGTGCCTGGAGCACAGGGGACTCTGGAAACACCATATATTTT
CAWSTGDSGNTIYF
>TRBJ2-1|TRBD2|.|TRBV19
TGTGCCAGTAGTTCCACTAGCGGTTCCTACAATGAGCAGTTCTTC
CASSSTSGSYNEQFF
>TRBJ2-1|.|once|TRBV7-6
TGTGCCAGCAGCTTGAGGTACCGGGAAGATGAGCAGTTCTTC
CASSLRYREDEQFF
>TRBJ1-1|.|.|TRBV11-3
TGTGCCAGCAGCTTAGGATTGGGGGAAGCTTTCTTT
CASSLGLGEAFF
>TRBJ1-1|.|.|TRBV7-9
TGTGCCAGCAGCCCAGGTTCAACTGAAGCTTTCTTT
CASSPGSTEAFF
>TRBJ2-5|.|.|TRBV27
TGTGCCAGCAGTTTATGGTCGCAGGGTGAGACCCAGTACTTC
CASSLWSQGETQYF
>TRBJ2-5|.|once|TRBV2
TGTGCCAGCAGTGAACAAAGAGGACGCCAAGAGACCCAGTACTTC
CASSEQRGRQETQYF
>TRBJ1-3|.|.|TRBV2
TGTGCCAGCAACGAGGGACCGAACTCTGGAAACACCATATATTTT
CASNEGPNSGNTIYF
>TRBJ1-2|.|.|TRBV7-9
TGTGCCAGCAGCGGTCGCGACAGAGCTAACTATGGCTACACCTTC
CASSGRDRANYGYTF
>TRBJ2-7|TRBD1|.|TRBV19
TGTGCCAGTAGCTGGGGGGTTCAGGGACAGGGGGTCGCCTACGAGCAGTACTTC
CASSWGVQGQGVAYEQYF
>TRBJ1-4|.|.|TRBV7-2
TGTGCCAGCAGCCCTCATCAGGGGTTAAAAGAAAAACTGTTTTTT
CASSPHQGLKEKLFF
>TRBJ2-7|.|.|TRBV9
TGTGCCAGCAGCGACCCCGACAGAGACTTCTACGAGCAGTACTTC
CASSDPDRDFYEQYF
>TRBJ2-3|TRBD1|.|TRBV18
TGTGCCAGCTCACCTCTGACAGGGGGTACAGATACGCAGTATTTT
CASSPLTGGTDTQYF
>TRBJ1-1|.|.|TRBV11-2
TGTGCCAGCAGACAAAGCGGTAAGCCGGTGCGAGCTTTCTTT
CASRQSGKPVRAFF
>TRBJ2-1|.|.|TRBV29-1
TGCAGCGTTTGGTTTGGAGGGGGCAATGAGCAGTTCTTC
CSVWFGGGNEQFF
>TRBJ1-2|TRBD1|.|TRBV2
TGTGCCAGCAGTTTTGACAGGGATAACTATGGCTACACCTTC
CASSFDRDNYGYTF
>TRBJ1-1|TRBD1|.|TRBV6-5
TGTGCCAGCAGTATGAGGACAGGGAACACTGAAGCTTTCTTT
CASSMRTGNTEAFF
>TRBJ1-6|.|.|TRBV6-5
TGTGCCAGCAGTACGCTAAGGGGTTCACCCCTCCACTTT
CASSTLRGSPLHF
>TRBJ2-3|.|.|TRBV9
TGTGCCAGCAGCGTCGGGACATCCCGCACAGATACGCAGTATTTT
CASSVGTSRTDTQYF
>TRBJ1-5|.|once|TRBV3-1/TRBV3-2
TGTGCCAGCAGCCAAGGGGTTGGGCAGCCCCAGCATTTT
CASSQGVGQPQHF
>TRBJ2-3|.|.|TRBV30
TGTGCCTGCATTACAGCTAGCACAGATACGCAGTATTTT
CACITASTDTQYF
>TRBJ1-2|.|.|TRBV19
TGTGCCAGTAGTATATCCGGGGCTGGCTACACCTTC
CASSISGAGYTF
>TRBJ2-5|TRBD2|.|TRBV9
TGTGCCAGCAGCGTAAGCGGGAAAGGCCAAGAGACCCAGTACTTC
CASSVSGKGQETQYF
>TRBJ1-2|TRBD1|.|TRBV10-3
TGTGCCAGCCGTTCCGGGACAGACTATGGCTACACCTTC
CASRSGTDYGYTF
>TRBJ2-7|TRBD1|.|TRBV12-3/TRBV12-4
TGTGCCAGCAGCCAACAGGGGGAGCAGTACTTC
CASSQQGEQYF
>TRBJ2-5|TRBD1|.|TRBV6-5
TGTGCCAGCAGGGGAAGGGACAGGGAGAAGACCCAGTACTTC
CASRGRDREKTQYF
>TRBJ1-5|.|.|TRBV2
TGTGCCAGCAGTCCCCAGGTTTCGGGTCAGCCCCAGCATTTT
CASSPQVSGQPQHF
>TRBJ1-1|.|.|TRBV4-1
TGCGCCAGCAGCCAAGGATCCCACGGAGGCACTGAAGCTTTCTTT
CASSQGSHGGTEAFF
>TRBJ2-7|.|.|TRBV3-1/TRBV3-2
TGTGCCAGCAGCCTCCGGGGACACCTCGAGCAGTACTTC
CASSLRGHLEQYF
>TRBJ1-1|.|.|TRBV5-5
TGTGCCAGCAGCTTGGAGGGGGGAGGACTTGAAGCTTTCTTT
CASSLEGGGLEAFF
>TRBJ2-1|.|.|TRBV19
TGTGCCAGTAGTATAGAGGGCCACAATGAGCAGTTCTTC
CASSIEGHNEQFF
>TRBJ1-5|.|.|TRBV6-5
TGTGCCAGCAGTTACTCGAAAGGTGTGGGATGGCCCCAGCATTTT
CASSYSKGVGWPQHF
>TRBJ1-2|.|.|TRBV29-1
TGCAGCGTAAGACAGGACGGCTACACCTTC
CSVRQDGYTF
>TRBJ1-2|.|.|TRBV27
TGTGCCACATGGACCCTAAGGACAGACCATGGCTACACCTTC
CATWTLRTDHGYTF
>TRBJ2-5|.|.|TRBV7-2
TGTGCCAGCAGCTTACTTTCCACAGGACCCCAAGAGACCCAGTACTTC
CASSLLSTGPQETQYF
>TRBJ2-3|TRBD1|.|TRBV6-1
TGTGCCAGCAGTGGTGACAGGGGCACCCCCGGCAGCACAGATACGCAGTATTTT
CASSGDRGTPGSTDTQYF
>TRBJ2-4|.|.|TRBV7-9
TGTGCCAGCAGGGGTAGCGGATTAGCCAAAAACATTCAGTACTTC
CASRGSGLAKNIQYF
>TRBJ1-5|.|.|TRBV30
TGTGCCTGGAGAACAGGTTCTAATCAGCCCCAGCATTTT
CAWRTGSNQPQHF